The 13 T cell receptor beta chains below come from one sample, sequenced in a study of blood T cell repertoires in COVID-19. Here immunoSEQ multiplex PCR was the method, and the copy in TCRdb shows in-frame clones only, minus some. This sample yields around 390,000 clones, of which around nine tenths are seen a single time; about 9.4% belongs to the top ten. What was sequenced was PBMCs or T cells enriched from blood (not recorded which). Every receptor here comes from a woman between 50 and 59 years old who had recovered from COVID-19.

The chain employs TRBV7-2 and TRBJ1-2, with D maybe TRBD1 (6 bases). There are 13 residues in the CDR3. CDR1 SGHTA and CDR2 FQGNSA come from the germline V gene. Trimming took 6 bases from V and 8 from J, leaving 16 bases between them. Written as DNA, the CDR3 is TGTGCCAGCAGACCCCCGGGGGGCGGGGGCTACACCTTC. Its protein is CASRPPGGGGYTF.

V usage is TRBV6-1 and J usage is TRBJ2-7; D might be TRBD1 (6 bases). V lost 2 bases, J lost 2 bases, and 10 bases lay in between. This CDR3 comprises 14 residues. From germline, CDR1 is MNHNS and CDR2 SASEGT. As DNA, the CDR3 is TGTGCCAGCAGTGAACAGACAGGTCCCTACGAGCAGTACTTC. Residues: CASSEQTGPYEQYF.

The CDR3 DNA is TGTGCCAGCAGCGCCGGGACAGGGGGGACCAATGAGCAGTTCTTC. Its protein is CASSAGTGGTNEQFF. V and J are TRBV9 and TRBJ2-1, with TRBD1 identical over 11 bases. Germline trimming cut 3 bases from V and 6 bases from J; bases unmatched to any gene: 5. The germline V gene encodes CDR1 SGDLS and CDR2 YYNGEE. The CDR3 is made up of 15 amino acids.

The chain employs TRBV9 and TRBJ1-6; perhaps TRBD1 as D (5 bases). Germline V lookup: CDR1 SGDLS, CDR2 YYNGEE. The length of the CDR3 is 16 residues. V was clipped by 4 bases and J by 0 bases, with 11 bases between them. The CDR3: CASSLKGVSYNSPLHF. The CDR3 bases are TGTGCCAGCAGCCTTAAAGGGGTCTCCTATAATTCACCCCTCCACTTT. Using reference TRBV9 and TRBJ1-6 for the parts outside the CDR3, the full variable domain is DSGVTQTPKHLITATGQRVTLRCSPRSGDLSVYWYQQSLDQGLQFLIQYYNGEERAKGNILERFSAQQFPDLHSELNLSSLELGDSALYFCASSLKGVSYNSPLHFGNGTRLTVT.

The chain combines TRBV6-5 with TRBJ1-2; D remains unclear. CDR1 is MNHEY, CDR2 SVGAGI, per germline. The CDR3 totals 11 residues. V gave up 10 bases and J gave up 4 bases, with 10 bases separating them. The CDR3 is CATSSTYGYTF. The CDR3 bases are TGTGCCACCTCATCTACCTATGGCTACACCTTC.

The chain employs TRBV2 and TRBJ1-2; TRBD1 matches at 9 bases. Germline CDR1 is SNHLY and CDR2 is FYNNEI. J lost 8 bases, V lost 4 bases, and 5 bases had no gene match. The CDR3 loop spans 13 amino acids. CDR3 sequence: CASSGVQGAGYTF. The CDR3 DNA reads TGTGCCAGCAGTGGGGTACAGGGGGCCGGCTACACCTTC.

This sequence joins TRBV10-3 and TRBJ1-1; no firm D call. The V and J ends lost 3 bases and 1 base respectively, with 9 bases between them. The CDR3 loop spans 14 amino acids. Germline V gene sequence: CDR1 ENHRY, CDR2 SYGVKD. CDR3 loop: CAISDPGWNTEAFF. The CDR3 nucleotides are TGTGCCATCAGTGACCCGGGTTGGAACACTGAAGCTTTCTTT.

This clone occurred once. This chain joins TRBV5-1 and TRBJ1-1, with 7 bases that match TRBD1. The CDR3 is 14 amino acids. Germline V CDR1 and CDR2: SGHRS, YFSETQ. V shed 4 bases and J 4 bases; nucleotides not matched to a gene: 7. The CDR3: CASSPRTGATEAFF. In DNA, the CDR3 is TGCGCCAGCAGCCCTCGGACAGGTGCCACTGAAGCTTTCTTT.

The gene calls are TRBV5-3 and TRBJ2-2; 11 bases agree with TRBD2. TRBV5-3 is treated as an ORF (open reading frame) with a function not yet certain. This CDR3 region has 17 residues. V shed 2 bases and J 5 bases; nucleotides not matched to a gene: 8. CDR3 in amino acids: CARSLTPGTSGTGELFF. The DNA of the CDR3 is TGTGCCAGAAGCTTAACCCCCGGGACTAGCGGTACCGGGGAGCTGTTTTTT.

V and J are TRBV6-1 and TRBJ1-1; D is perhaps TRBD1 (5 bases). CDR3 size: 12 residues. The germline V and J ends were trimmed by 2 bases and 10 bases, with 11 bases remaining between them. From germline, CDR1 is MNHNS and CDR2 SASEGT. The CDR3 region is CASSEQGTRAFF. CDR3 sequence (DNA): TGTGCCAGCAGTGAACAGGGTACAAGAGCTTTCTTT.

The chain is built from TRBV12-3 or TRBV12-4 and TRBJ1-3, with D hard to call. The germline V and J ends were trimmed by 5 bases and 3 bases, with 8 bases remaining between them. The CDR3 has 13 residues. The CDR3 loop reads CASSPGLGNTIYF. DNA for the CDR3: TGTGCCAGCAGTCCCGGTCTTGGAAACACCATATATTTT.

The V gene is TRBV28, the J gene TRBJ2-3, with D perhaps TRBD2 (6 bases). Germline CDR1 MDHEN, CDR2 SYDVKM. The CDR3 is 14 residues long. The ends were cut back, 8 bases at V and 5 bases at J, with 17 bases in the middle. CDR3 coding DNA: TGTGCCAGCGCCCACGCAGGGACTGGAGATACGCAGTATTTT. Amino acid sequence: CASAHAGTGDTQYF.

As DNA, the CDR3 is TGCGCCAGCGCAATTCGGGACAGCGAGGCTTTCTTT. It encodes CASAIRDSEAFF. The chain combines TRBV23-1 with TRBJ1-1, with TRBD1 matching over 7 bases. TRBV23-1 is annotated as an ORF whose role is uncertain. The length of the CDR3 is 12 residues. V lost 8 bases and J lost 11; bases outside the gene matches: 11.